The 14 T cell receptor beta chains below come from one sample, sequenced in a study of blood T cells in healthy people across ages (dated by TCRdb to the mid-2010s). The protocol used for the library was 5' RACE. The instrument was an Illumina HiSeq 2500. A second PCR of about 7 to 12 cycles was performed with a sample-barcoded 5' primer and a J-beta primer mix. Using fastp trimming at Q25 and MiXCR clonotype assembly, TCRdb reanalyzed the public sequencing data and kept in-frame beta chains. Every distinct CDR3 protein forms one entry, paired with its most common genes and DNA. The sample data list just under 900,000 distinct CDR3 sequences, and less than 35% of these were observed just once. The top ten constitute approximately 15% of the sample. Sequencing was done on a sample of blood. Receptors originate from a woman of 80 years or more in good health.

Note on this clonotype: A much bigger clone sits one base away, suggesting this may be a read error. The V call is TRBV2, the J call TRBJ2-6, with a weak D call TRBD2 (5 bases). This CDR3 is built from 17 residues. V shed 6 bases and J shed 0 bases, with 15 bases lying between them. Germline CDR1 SNHLY, CDR2 FYNNEI. CDR3 sequence (DNA): TGTGCCAGCAGAAACCCGTCTGGGAGCTCTGGGGCCAACGTCCTGACTTTC. Encoded protein: CASRNPSGSSGANVLTF.

J is TRBJ2-2 and V is TRBV2; the match to TRBD2 covers 13 bases. Trimming took 6 bases from V and 1 from J; bases not matched to a gene: 5. The germline V gene encodes CDR1 SNHLY and CDR2 FYNNEI. The CDR3 length is 17 residues. CDR3 loop: CASRKTSGGENTGELFF. The CDR3 DNA reads TGTGCCAGCAGGAAAACTAGCGGGGGGGAGAACACCGGGGAGCTGTTTTTT.

In its sample, this clonotype was seen a few times. The genes are TRBV5-5 and TRBJ2-4; unclear D gene. Germline V gene data show CDR1 as SGHKS and CDR2 as YYEKEE (reference sequence). V lost 3 bases and J 6 bases, leaving 16 bases between the germline ends. CDR3 length: 15 amino acids. The CDR3: CASSSLGVGLNIQYF. The CDR3 region has the DNA TGTGCCAGCAGCTCACTTGGGGTAGGCCTAAACATTCAGTACTTC.

This clonotype was seen at least ten times. The chain couples TRBV2 to TRBJ2-5; 10 bases match TRBD2. This CDR3 has 15 residues. With 4 bases clipped from V and 5 bases from J, the junction kept 7 bases outside the gene matches. The germline CDR1 and CDR2 sequences are SNHLY and FYNNEI. The CDR3 DNA reads as TGTGCCAGCAGTGTTCTTAGCGGGGGGTCGGAGACCCAGTACTTC. Translating gives CASSVLSGGSETQYF.

The chain recombines TRBV7-2 with TRBJ1-4; D ambiguous. The CDR3 covers 13 residues. Trimming stripped 4 bases from V and 6 bases from J, with 9 bases between. Germline loops: CDR1 SGHTA, CDR2 FQGNSA. The CDR3 sequence: CASSSVTDEKLFF. The DNA of the CDR3 is TGTGCCAGCAGCTCGGTTACAGATGAAAAACTGTTTTTT.

This clonotype was recorded only once. J is TRBJ1-2 and V is TRBV12-3 or TRBV12-4, with no clear D. The CDR3 covers 13 residues. V lost 3 bases, J lost 7 bases, and 12 bases lay in between. DNA for the CDR3: TGTGCCAGCAGTTTGGAGAGGTCGAGTGGCTACACCTTC. This sequence encodes CASSLERSSGYTF.

This clonotype was seen at least ten times. The chain has TRBV7-2 and TRBJ2-1, with unresolved D. Trimming stripped 2 bases from V and 6 bases from J, with 5 bases between. The CDR3 has 12 residues. Looked up from germline, CDR1 is SGHTA and CDR2 is FQGNSA. The CDR3 sequence is CASSLRANEQFF. The CDR3 coding sequence is TGTGCCAGCAGCTTACGAGCCAATGAGCAGTTCTTC.

This sequence joins TRBV30 and TRBJ2-1; D is unresolved. Looked up from germline, CDR1 is GTSNPN and CDR2 is SVGIG (reference sequence). The CDR3 has 12 residues. Trimming shortened V by 5 bases and J by 5 bases, and 10 bases separated the two germline ends. DNA of the CDR3: TGTGCCTGGGATGGCCTCCACAATGAGCAGTTCTTC. This codes for CAWDGLHNEQFF.

This clonotype has ten or more counts. This rearrangement joins TRBV2 to TRBJ2-3; D unresolved. Trimming took off 3 bases at V and 5 bases at J, with 9 bases between the two ends. There are 13 residues in the CDR3. Germline V lookup: CDR1 SNHLY, CDR2 FYNNEI. The CDR3 region has the DNA TGTGCCAGCAGTGAGGAAAGAGGAGATACGCAGTATTTT. It translates to CASSEERGDTQYF.

This clonotype was observed a few times. Since a much larger clone is just one base distant, this may be a read error. This chain uses TRBV11-2 with TRBJ2-5; D call uncertain. The ends were cut back, 4 bases at V and 11 bases at J, with 20 bases in the middle. The CDR3 contains 14 residues. Germline V CDR1 and CDR2: SGHAT, FQNNGV. The CDR3: CASSSGPVYNEQYF. CDR3 nucleotide sequence: TGTGCCAGCAGCTCCGGACCAGTCTACAATGAGCAGTACTTC.

The genes are TRBV6-2 or TRBV6-3 and TRBJ1-2, with 7 bases that match TRBD1. The CDR3 extends over 15 amino acids. Germline CDR1 reads MNHEY; CDR2 reads SVGEGT. After removal of 5 bases from V and 6 bases from J, the junction contained 12 bases not matched to a gene. The CDR3 region has the DNA TGTGCCAGCAGTCAAACCCTGACAGGGTTTGATGGCTACACCTTC. Amino acid sequence: CASSQTLTGFDGYTF.

A note on this clonotype: This may be a read error, as it is one base from a much larger clone. J is TRBJ2-1 and V is TRBV7-2, with D perhaps matching TRBD1 (6 bases). The CDR3 loop spans 18 amino acids. Trimming took 3 bases from V and 5 from J, leaving 23 bases between them. CDR1 SGHTA and CDR2 FQGNSA come from the germline V gene. The CDR3 DNA reads as TGTGCCAGCAGCTTCCGAAAACAGGGTCTAGGCCTTCACAATGAGCAGTTCTTC. Translated: CASSFRKQGLGLHNEQFF.

The chain has TRBV7-2 and TRBJ2-2; tentative D call: TRBD1 (6 bases). This CDR3 is built from 14 residues. Per the germline V gene, CDR1 is SGHTA and CDR2 is FQGNSA. Trimming removed 5 bases from V and 3 bases from J, with 10 bases in between. The CDR3 region is CASSQDSYTGELFF. The CDR3 region has the DNA TGTGCCAGCAGCCAGGACAGTTACACCGGGGAGCTGTTTTTT.

On this clonotype itself: This clone may be a read error of a much larger clone one base away. The rearrangement links TRBV20-1 to TRBJ2-7, with a possible D match to TRBD1 (5 bases). There are 14 residues in the CDR3. Germline V gene sequence: CDR1 DFQATT, CDR2 SNEGSKA (reference sequence). Written as DNA, the CDR3 is TGCAGTGCTGGAGATCGAACAGGATCCTACGAGCAGTACTTC. This sequence encodes CSAGDRTGSYEQYF.